The 20 T cell receptor beta chains reported below all come from one sample, sequenced in a study of graft-versus-host responses after intestinal transplantation. TCRdb's table, derived via immunoSEQ multiplex PCR, lists solely in-frame clones and lacks some. The sample carries 90,000 to 95,000 clones, roughly nine tenths recorded once. These TCRs are of unknown antigen specificity. The input for sequencing was unstimulated CD8+ T cells sorted from spleen or lymph node cells, taken before intestinal transplant. These receptor sequences come from a human donor who received an intestinal transplant.

This clone appeared once. The chain combines TRBV11-3 with TRBJ2-1; TRBD2 matches 8 bases. Germline V gene data show CDR1 as SGHNT and CDR2 as YENEEA. With V trimmed by 3 bases and J by 6 bases, 7 bases remained unmatched. The CDR3 covers 15 residues. The chain's CDR3 is CASSFREGGANEQFF. CDR3 coding DNA: TGTGCCAGCAGCTTTCGGGAGGGGGGGGCCAATGAGCAGTTCTTC.

The gene calls are TRBV7-9 and TRBJ2-7; possible D gene TRBD2, 6 bases. This CDR3 comprises 12 residues. Trimming took 9 bases from V and 0 from J, leaving 9 bases between them. Germline V gives CDR1 SEHNR, CDR2 FQNEAQ (reference sequence). The CDR3 DNA reads TGTGCCAGTGAGACTAGCTCCTACGAGCAGTACTTC. This sequence encodes CASETSSYEQYF.

The chain recombines TRBV27 with TRBJ2-1; a weak D match, TRBD2 (5 bases). Trimming took 2 bases from V and 2 from J, leaving 7 bases between them. The V gene's germline CDR1 is MNHEY and CDR2 SMNVEV (reference sequence). The CDR3 covers 14 residues. The CDR3 is CASSLLAAYNEQFF. The DNA of the CDR3 is TGTGCCAGCAGTTTACTAGCAGCCTACAATGAGCAGTTCTTC.

The V call is TRBV30, the J call TRBJ2-2, with D unclear. The CDR3 length is 15 residues. V was pared by 3 bases and J by 6 bases, with 17 bases between. Per germline, CDR1 GTSNPN and CDR2 SVGIG (reference sequence). CDR3 sequence reads: CAWRADPSRSGELFF. DNA for the CDR3: TGTGCCTGGAGAGCAGACCCCTCTAGATCCGGGGAGCTGTTTTTT.

This chain connects TRBV5-5 to TRBJ2-2, with 8 positions matching TRBD2. V was pared by 3 bases and J by 5 bases, with 9 bases of the junction left unmatched. From germline, CDR1 is SGHKS and CDR2 YYEKEE (reference sequence). CDR3 length equals 16 residues. The CDR3 DNA follows: TGTGCCAGCAGCTCCGACGGGGGGGCGGGGACCGGGGAGCTGTTTTTT. This sequence encodes CASSSDGGAGTGELFF. Looking up the rest from reference TRBV5-5 and TRBJ2-2 gives the full variable domain: DAGVTQSPTHLIKTRGQQVTLRCSPISGHKSVSWYQQVLGQGPQFIFQYYEKEERGRGNFPDRFSARQFPNYSSELNVNALLLGDSALYLCASSSDGGAGTGELFFGEGSRLTVL.

This chain joins TRBV7-8 and TRBJ1-2; TRBD1 aligns across 7 bases. V gave up 4 bases and J gave up 4 bases; unmatched junction bases: 3. Looked up from germline, CDR1 is SGHVS and CDR2 is FQNEAQ. The CDR3 totals 13 residues. In nucleotides, the CDR3 is TGTGCCAGCAGCTCCAGGACAGGCTATGGCTACACCTTC. It yields the protein CASSSRTGYGYTF.

The chain links TRBV4-1 to TRBJ2-1; the match to TRBD2 covers 11 bases. This CDR3 has 17 residues. The germline V gene encodes CDR1 MGHRA and CDR2 YSYEKL. The trim removed 1 base at V and 1 base at J, leaving 3 bases unmatched. This chain's CDR3 is CASSQAASGGSYNEQFF. For the CDR3, the DNA is TGCGCCAGCAGCCAAGCGGCTAGCGGGGGGTCCTACAATGAGCAGTTCTTC.

This chain joins TRBV5-6 and TRBJ1-2, with D maybe TRBD1 (6 bases). In germline, CDR1 is SGHDT, CDR2 YYEEEE. Trimming left V 4 bases short and J 4 bases short, with 14 bases between. The CDR3 contains 14 residues. In nucleotides, the CDR3 is TGTGCCAGCAGCGTAGGACAGAATGTCTATGGCTACACCTTC. Translating gives CASSVGQNVYGYTF.

This clone was picked up a small number of times. The chain employs TRBV29-1 and TRBJ1-4, with D hard to call. The germline gives CDR1 SQVTM, CDR2 ANQGSEA. V lost 5 bases and J lost 8, with 9 bases in between. The length of the CDR3 is 11 residues. CDR3 protein: CSVLDSEKLFF. The CDR3 DNA sequence: TGCAGCGTTCTGGACTCGGAAAAACTGTTTTTT.

The gene calls are TRBV7-9 and TRBJ2-7, with D possibly being TRBD2 (6 bases). Germline V gene sequence: CDR1 SEHNR, CDR2 FQNEAQ (reference sequence). V was pared by 3 bases and J by 4 bases, with 10 bases between. This CDR3 is built from 13 residues. The CDR3 nucleotides are TGTGCCAGCAGCTTGGGGGGACGGTACGAGCAGTACTTC. This codes for CASSLGGRYEQYF.

V is TRBV10-3 and J is TRBJ2-7; 10 bases match TRBD1. Germline V lookup: CDR1 ENHRY, CDR2 SYGVKD. This CDR3 spans 14 amino acids. With V trimmed by 11 bases and J by 3 bases, 10 bases remained unmatched. In DNA, the CDR3 is TGTGCCGCCCAGCCGGGACAGGGGATCTACGAGCAGTACTTC. It specifies CAAQPGQGIYEQYF.

CDR3 in amino acids: CASSIGGNGYTF. The CDR3 DNA sequence: TGTGCCAGTAGTATAGGCGGGAATGGCTACACCTTC. The gene calls are TRBV19 and TRBJ1-2; D gene unclear. V lost 1 base, J lost 6 bases, and 6 bases lay in between. CDR3 length: 12 residues. Germline V gives CDR1 LNHDA, CDR2 SQIVND (reference sequence).

This chain connects TRBV6-1 to TRBJ2-7; 8 nucleotides line up with TRBD2. Germline loops: CDR1 MNHNS, CDR2 SASEGT. The CDR3 totals 15 residues. V dropped 2 bases and J dropped 6; count of bases not matched to a gene: 9. In nucleotides, the CDR3 is TGTGCCAGCAGTGAATTGGACGGGGGGGCCCTCGAGCAGTACTTC. It codes for CASSELDGGALEQYF.

This clone was seen once. This chain connects TRBV27 to TRBJ2-1; D may be TRBD1 (5 bases). Germline V gene data show CDR1 as MNHEY and CDR2 as SMNVEV (reference sequence). CDR3 length: 13 residues. V lost 2 bases, J lost 9 bases, and 11 bases lay in between. The CDR3 DNA follows: TGTGCCAGCAGTTTAACAGCGACAGCTGAGCAGTTCTTC. Protein product: CASSLTATAEQFF.

The rearrangement uses TRBV28 and TRBJ2-7, with 7 bases identical to TRBD2. The V segment lost 8 bases and the J segment 4 bases; nucleotides outside the gene matches: 11. Germline V CDR1 and CDR2: MDHEN, SYDVKM. This CDR3 contains 14 residues. Here the CDR3 reads CASWPRGEKYEQYF. DNA of the CDR3: TGTGCCAGCTGGCCTCGGGGGGAGAAATACGAGCAGTACTTC. The whole variable domain, remainder taken from reference TRBV28 and TRBJ2-7, is DVKVTQSSRYLVKRTGEKVFLECVQDMDHENMFWYRQDPGLGLRLIYFSYDVKMKEKGDIPEGYSVSREKKERFSLILESASTNQTSMYLCASWPRGEKYEQYFGPGTRLTVT.

The chain recombines TRBV29-1 with TRBJ2-3; perhaps TRBD1 as D (5 bases). CDR1 is SQVTM and CDR2 is ANQGSEA in the germline V gene. There are 14 residues in the CDR3. The ends were cut back, 4 bases at V and 3 bases at J, with 14 bases in the middle. CDR3 sequence: CSVAGATGTDTQYF. As DNA, the CDR3 is TGCAGCGTTGCTGGGGCCACTGGTACAGATACGCAGTATTTT.

The rearrangement joins TRBV9 to TRBJ2-7; TRBD2 matches 8 bases. The CDR3 contains 16 residues. With V trimmed by 0 bases and J by 5 bases, 10 bases remained unmatched. In germline, CDR1 is SGDLS, CDR2 YYNGEE. Written as DNA, the CDR3 is TGTGCCAGCAGCGTAGGTGTAGCGGGACCTGCCGACGAGCAGTACTTC. Amino acid sequence: CASSVGVAGPADEQYF.

The rearrangement links TRBV5-4 to TRBJ2-7; 9 nucleotides line up with TRBD1. The V gene's germline CDR1 is SGHNT and CDR2 YYREEE (reference sequence). CDR3 length: 14 residues. With 6 bases clipped from V and 2 bases from J, the junction kept 6 bases outside the gene matches. CDR3 amino acids: CASTLDRGPYEQYF. In DNA form, the CDR3 reads TGTGCCAGCACTCTGGACAGGGGACCCTACGAGCAGTACTTC.

V usage is TRBV7-3 and J usage is TRBJ2-1; tentative D call: TRBD2 (6 bases). V gave up 2 bases and J gave up 3 bases, with 11 bases separating them. The germline gives CDR1 SGHTA, CDR2 FQGTGA. The CDR3 spans 15 residues. The CDR3 bases are TGTGCCAGCAGCTTAGACGGGAGCTTCTACAATGAGCAGTTCTTC. Protein sequence: CASSLDGSFYNEQFF.

V is TRBV28 and J is TRBJ2-7, with 7 positions matching TRBD2. Germline V gene data show CDR1 as MDHEN and CDR2 as SYDVKM. There are 14 residues in the CDR3. The J segment lost 3 bases and the V segment lost 1 base, leaving 3 bases of the junction unmatched. The CDR3 is CASSLLLADYEQYF. DNA of the CDR3: TGTGCCAGCAGTTTATTGCTAGCGGACTACGAGCAGTACTTC.